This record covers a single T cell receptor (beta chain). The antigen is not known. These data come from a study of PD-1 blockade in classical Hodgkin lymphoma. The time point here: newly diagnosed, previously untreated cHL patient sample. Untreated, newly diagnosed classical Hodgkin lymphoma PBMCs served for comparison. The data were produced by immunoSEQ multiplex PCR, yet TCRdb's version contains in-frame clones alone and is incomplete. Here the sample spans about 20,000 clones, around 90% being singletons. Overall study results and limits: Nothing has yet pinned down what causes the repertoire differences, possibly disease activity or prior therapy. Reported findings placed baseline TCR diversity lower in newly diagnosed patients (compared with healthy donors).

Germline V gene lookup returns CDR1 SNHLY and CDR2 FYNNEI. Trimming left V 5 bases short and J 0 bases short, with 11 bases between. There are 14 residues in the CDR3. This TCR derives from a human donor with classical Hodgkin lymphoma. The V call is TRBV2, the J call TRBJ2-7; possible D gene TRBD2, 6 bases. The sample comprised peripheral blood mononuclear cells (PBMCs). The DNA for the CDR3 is TGTGCCAGCAGTTCGGGACTCCTCTCCTACGAGCAGTACTTC. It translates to CASSSGLLSYEQYF. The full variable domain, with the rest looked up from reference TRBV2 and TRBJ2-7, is EPEVTQTPSHQVTQMGQEVILRCVPISNHLYFYWYRQILGQKVEFLVSFYNNEISEKSEIFDDQFSVERPDGSNFTLKIRSTKLEDSAMYFCASSSGLLSYEQYFGPGTRLTVT.